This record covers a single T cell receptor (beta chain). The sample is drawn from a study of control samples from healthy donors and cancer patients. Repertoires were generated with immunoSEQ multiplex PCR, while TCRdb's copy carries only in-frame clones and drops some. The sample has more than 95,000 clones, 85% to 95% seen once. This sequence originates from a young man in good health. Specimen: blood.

The CDR3 here is CASSGQETQYF. DNA for the CDR3: TGTGCCAGCAGCGGCCAAGAGACCCAGTACTTC. The chain carries TRBV5-4 and TRBJ2-5; D is ambiguous. CDR1 and CDR2 from the germline V gene are SGHNT and YYREEE (reference sequence). V dropped 4 bases and J dropped 1 base, with 2 bases sitting between them. The CDR3 has 11 residues.